The T cell receptor beta chain under discussion was sequenced for a study of T cell repertoires in ileal Crohn's disease. Study context: About half received postoperative treatment, under 14 with thiopurines and 15 to 20 anti-TNF.

Germline CDR1 is SGHTA and CDR2 is FQGNSA. J gave up 5 bases and V 5 bases, and 6 bases lay outside the gene matches. This CDR3 spans 16 amino acids. Only a few counts were recorded for this clone. Profiling relied on immunoSEQ multiplex PCR, and the TCRdb table lists in-frame clones only, not all of them. This table has 3,400 or so clones, 82% appearing once. The V call is TRBV7-2, the J call TRBJ2-3; 14 bases are a match to TRBD2. Sequenced input: ileal tissue. This clonotype was sampled from an adult with Crohn's disease. DNA for the CDR3: TGTGCCAGCAGCCTTCGACTAGCGGGAGGGGGAGATACGCAGTATTTT. It translates to CASSLRLAGGGDTQYF. The full variable domain, rest sourced from reference TRBV7-2 and TRBJ2-3, is GAGVSQSPSNKVTEKGKDVELRCDPISGHTALYWYRQSLGQGLEFLIYFQGNSAPDKSGLPSDRFSAERTGGSVSTLTIQRTQQEDSAVYLCASSLRLAGGGDTQYFGPGTRLTVL.